Listed below are T cell receptor beta chains from one sample, sequenced in a study of blood T cells in healthy people across ages. TCRdb redid the calling of the 5' RACE reads with MiXCR, one entry per CDR3 protein. The data contain 660,000 or so distinct CDR3 sequences, roughly 53% of them singletons. The sample comprised blood. The receptors shown here come from a man in his 60s in good health. The CDR3 runs from the conserved cysteine through the conserved F or W. A D gene is named only where the DNA matches it firmly. Clone size is given for some rows only: seen once, a few or many times, or a class if the clone is expanded.

D	V	size	CDR3
.	TRBV3-1	.	CASSQVNGQETQYF
.	TRBV12-3/TRBV12-4	few	CASSNGGAEQFF
TRBD2	TRBV20-1	.	CSAPGLAGGLNEQFF
TRBD1	TRBV20-1	.	CSARTGVNSPLHF
.	TRBV5-1	few	CASRPAVEQNIQYF
.	TRBV20-1	.	CSARQARGNTEAFF
.	TRBV10-1	many	CASSHDKNTEAFF
.	TRBV4-1	.	CASSQEVDSYEQYF
.	TRBV4-1	.	CASSQVSTPQETQYF
.	TRBV20-1	few	CSARVGGRAYEQYF
.	TRBV3-1	few	CASRQGLNQPQHF
.	TRBV10-3	.	CAIAFSQVVSEQYF
.	TRBV29-1	few	CSVSRTAPSTDTQYF
.	TRBV5-4	.	CASSGGGQRSNEQFF
TRBD1	TRBV6-6	.	CAGGTGSTDTQYF
.	TRBV11-2	.	CASSLVGGASTDTQYF
.	TRBV2	once	CASSERPGLIQETQYF
TRBD1	TRBV13	once	CASSWDRGLSGANVLPF
TRBD1	TRBV5-4	.	CASNLGQTTGELFF
.	TRBV28	.	CASSLRGANYEQYF
.	TRBV4-2	.	CASSRYRETQYF
.	TRBV12-3/TRBV12-4	few	CASSLDPRDGFF
TRBD2	TRBV20-1	few	CSASGTKAREQYF